The next 22 T cell receptor beta chains were all read from a single sample in a study of cytomegalovirus exposure and HLA in healthy donors. The study ran its PCR with 60 Vbeta and 13 Jbeta primers. TCRdb keeps only in-frame clones here, not all; method: immunoSEQ multiplex PCR. The repertoire holds 150,000 to 200,000 clones, with roughly 80% as singletons. Sequencing used PBMCs. The receptors were gathered from a woman under 40 in good health and CMV-seronegative.

In its sample, this clone was seen a few times. V and J are TRBV7-8 and TRBJ2-7, with D maybe TRBD2 (6 bases). Germline CDR1 and CDR2: SGHVS and FQNEAQ. The V gene lost 5 bases and the J gene lost 2 bases, with 13 bases spanning the gap. The CDR3 is 14 residues long. CDR3 residues: CASSRAWGAYEQYF. Written as DNA, the CDR3 is TGTGCCAGCAGCCGAGCCTGGGGGGCCTACGAGCAGTACTTC.

The chain joins TRBV10-3 to TRBJ2-7; 7 bases match TRBD1. Germline CDR1 reads ENHRY; CDR2 reads SYGVKD. The CDR3 sequence is 12 residues long. Trimming at V came to 11 bases and at J to 4 bases, leaving 8 bases not matched to a gene. The CDR3 loop reads CALGTDYYEQYF. The CDR3, as DNA: TGTGCCCTCGGGACAGATTATTACGAGCAGTACTTC.

This chain joins TRBV15 and TRBJ2-7, with 10 bases identical to TRBD1. Trimming at V came to 8 bases and at J to 4 bases, leaving 5 bases not matched to a gene. The CDR3 spans 13 residues. Germline-derived CDR1 and CDR2 are LNHNV and YYDKDF (reference sequence). In DNA, the CDR3 is TGTGCCACCGGACGGACAGGGGGGTACGAGCAGTACTTC. Translated: CATGRTGGYEQYF.

This chain links TRBV7-8 with TRBJ1-5, with TRBD1 matching over 9 bases. Germline V gene data show CDR1 as SGHVS and CDR2 as FQNEAQ. J lost 7 bases, V lost 5 bases, and 9 bases had no gene match. The CDR3 length is 15 residues. The DNA of the CDR3 is TGTGCCAGCAGCGGGGACAGGGATGTCTCCCAGCCCCAGCATTTT. Protein product: CASSGDRDVSQPQHF.

The CDR3 loop is CASSARSQNTEAFF. The CDR3 DNA sequence: TGTGCCAGCAGCGCTAGGTCCCAGAACACTGAAGCTTTCTTT. V and J are TRBV9 and TRBJ1-1; D uncertain. V lost 3 bases and J lost 1, with 10 bases in between. Germline CDR1 is SGDLS and CDR2 is YYNGEE. This CDR3 region has 14 residues.

The genes are TRBV10-3 and TRBJ1-1, with TRBD1 as a possible D gene (5 bases). The V end was cut by 4 bases, the J end by 2 bases, with 11 bases between. Germline CDR1 is ENHRY and CDR2 is SYGVKD. This CDR3 region has 14 residues. CDR3 sequence reads: CAISGTLLNTEAFF. CDR3 DNA sequence: TGTGCCATCAGTGGGACATTGTTAAACACTGAAGCTTTCTTT.

The rearrangement links TRBV23-1 to TRBJ2-7; tentative D call: TRBD1 (7 bases). TRBV23-1 is an ORF, and what it does is uncertain. The CDR3 spans 14 residues. Trimming left V 8 bases short and J 2 bases short, with 16 bases between. Here the CDR3 DNA reads TGCGCCAGCCCTCAGGGGGGCACGACCTACGAGCAGTACTTC. This gives the protein CASPQGGTTYEQYF.

CDR3 coding DNA: TGCGCCAGCAGCCAACAGAGCGGCACTGAAGCTTTCTTT. It is translated as CASSQQSGTEAFF. This rearrangement joins TRBV5-1 to TRBJ1-1, with D unresolved. The germline CDR1 and CDR2 sequences are SGHRS and YFSETQ. CDR3 size: 13 residues. Trimming removed 4 bases from V and 4 bases from J, with 11 bases in between.

The rearrangement uses TRBV18 and TRBJ1-2; 7 bases line up with TRBD1. V trimming: 8 bases; J trimming: 0 bases; junction bases outside the gene matches: 6. There are 14 residues in the CDR3. Germline assignment: CDR1 KGHSH and CDR2 LQKENI. The CDR3 bases are TGTGCCAGCACGACGGACAGGACTAACTATGGCTACACCTTC. Its translation: CASTTDRTNYGYTF.

This chain uses TRBV5-1 with TRBJ1-1; maybe TRBD1 (6 bases). Germline CDR1 reads SGHRS; CDR2 reads YFSETQ. The CDR3 runs to 13 residues. The V and J ends lost 4 bases and 4 bases respectively, with 11 bases between them. CDR3: CASSQQGGTEAFF. CDR3 DNA sequence: TGCGCCAGCAGCCAACAGGGCGGCACTGAAGCTTTCTTT.

The chain is built from TRBV7-9 and TRBJ1-1; TRBD1 matches at 9 bases. Germline V gene lookup returns CDR1 SEHNR and CDR2 FQNEAQ (reference sequence). Trimming cost V 5 bases and J 5 bases; bases outside gene matches: 6. CDR3 length: 14 amino acids. CDR3 sequence: CASSVRDRETEAFF. The CDR3 bases are TGTGCCAGCAGCGTCCGGGACAGGGAAACTGAAGCTTTCTTT. Together with reference TRBV7-9 and TRBJ1-1, the CDR3 gives the full variable domain: DTGVSQNPRHKITKRGQNVTFRCDPISEHNRLYWYRQTLGQGPEFLTYFQNEAQLEKSRLLSDRFSAERPKGSFSTLEIQRTEQGDSAMYLCASSVRDRETEAFFGQGTRLTVV.

The chain recombines TRBV10-3 with TRBJ1-1, with 9 bases lining up with TRBD1. The CDR3 covers 13 residues. Looked up from germline, CDR1 is ENHRY and CDR2 is SYGVKD. With 10 bases clipped from V and 8 bases from J, the junction kept 11 bases outside the gene matches. The CDR3: CATTTGGGSEAFF. CDR3 bases: TGTGCCACAACGACAGGGGGAGGATCCGAAGCTTTCTTT.

The rearrangement uses TRBV30 and TRBJ2-7, with 10 bases lining up with TRBD1. The CDR3 loop spans 16 amino acids. V was pared by 0 bases and J by 4 bases, with 9 bases of the junction left unmatched. The V gene's germline CDR1 is GTSNPN and CDR2 SVGIG (reference sequence). The CDR3 DNA follows: TGTGCCTGGAGTGTACCTGACGGACAGGGGGTTTACGAGCAGTACTTC. Translated: CAWSVPDGQGVYEQYF.

In this sample, this clone turned up a few times. The CDR3 nucleotides read TGTGCCTGGACCCACGGGACAGGGACCTACGAGCAGTACTTC. It is translated as CAWTHGTGTYEQYF. V gene TRBV30 combines with J gene TRBJ2-7; TRBD1 matches at 9 bases. The germline V gene encodes CDR1 GTSNPN and CDR2 SVGIG (reference sequence). The CDR3 is made up of 14 amino acids. V trimming: 4 bases; J trimming: 2 bases; junction bases outside the gene matches: 6.

The chain joins TRBV6-1 to TRBJ1-1; 9 bases line up with TRBD1. With V trimmed by 6 bases and J by 5 bases, 4 bases remained unmatched. CDR3 length: 13 residues. Germline loops: CDR1 MNHNS, CDR2 SASEGT. In DNA, the CDR3 is TGTGCCAGCAGACCGGGACAGGGAACTGAAGCTTTCTTT. It codes for CASRPGQGTEAFF.

This chain connects TRBV15 to TRBJ2-3; 7 bases map to TRBD2. The germline V gene has CDR1 LNHNV and CDR2 YYDKDF (reference sequence). The CDR3 runs to 14 residues. Germline trimming cut 6 bases from V and 3 bases from J; bases unmatched to any gene: 6. The CDR3 here is CATRSGRVTDTQYF. The DNA for the CDR3 is TGTGCCACCAGGTCGGGGAGGGTTACAGATACGCAGTATTTT. The variable domain in full, completed from reference TRBV15 and TRBJ2-3, reads DAMVIQNPRYQVTQFGKPVTLSCSQTLNHNVMYWYQQKSSQAPKLLFHYYDKDFNNEADTPDNFQSRRPNTSFCFLDIRSPGLGDTAMYLCATRSGRVTDTQYFGPGTRLTVL.

The chain recombines TRBV27 with TRBJ1-1, with a tentative D call TRBD1 (6 bases). Germline CDR1 MNHEY, CDR2 SMNVEV (reference sequence). The CDR3 has 14 amino acids. V lost 6 bases, J lost 12 bases, and 23 bases lay in between. The CDR3 spells CASSSGAVQGQPFF. Written as DNA, the CDR3 is TGTGCCAGCAGCTCAGGGGCTGTGCAGGGCCAACCTTTCTTT.

V and J are TRBV7-9 and TRBJ2-1; D remains ambiguous. There are 13 residues in the CDR3. Germline CDR1 reads SEHNR; CDR2 reads FQNEAQ (reference sequence). With 6 bases removed from V and 4 bases from J, the gap between germline ends came to 10 bases. Here the CDR3 DNA reads TGTGCCAGCAGGAGTACAGAGTACAATGAGCAGTTCTTC. Amino acid sequence: CASRSTEYNEQFF.

This chain uses TRBV11-2 with TRBJ1-2, with D possibly being TRBD1 (5 bases). Trimming pared 4 bases from V and 8 bases from J, leaving 14 bases between. Germline CDR1 is SGHAT and CDR2 is FQNNGV. This CDR3 contains 13 residues. The CDR3 nucleotides read TGTGCCAGCAGCTCCCGCAGCGGGGGGGGCTACACCTTC. This gives the protein CASSSRSGGGYTF.

The chain employs TRBV18 and TRBJ2-5, with D possibly TRBD2 on 5 matching bases. CDR1 and CDR2 from the germline V gene are KGHSH and LQKENI. V dropped 5 bases and J dropped 2 bases, with 12 bases sitting between them. The CDR3 spans 14 residues. The CDR3 coding sequence is TGTGCCAGCTCAGAGACTAACAAGCAAGAGACCCAGTACTTC. Translating it yields CASSETNKQETQYF. The full variable domain, completed using reference TRBV18 and TRBJ2-5, is NAGVMQNPRHLVRRRGQEARLRCSPMKGHSHVYWYRQLPEEGLKFMVYLQKENIIDESGMPKERFSAEFPKEGPSILRIQQVVRGDSAAYFCASSETNKQETQYFGPGTRLLVL.

The chain's CDR3 is CASSYGTGFDQPQHF. Here the CDR3 DNA reads TGTGCCAGCAGTTACGGGACAGGTTTTGATCAGCCCCAGCATTTT. The chain recombines TRBV6-6 with TRBJ1-5; TRBD1 aligns across 8 bases. The ends lost 2 bases at V and 5 bases at J; junction bases unmatched: 5. Per germline, CDR1 MNHNY and CDR2 SVGAGI (reference sequence). The CDR3 covers 15 residues.

The chain has TRBV21-1 and TRBJ2-7; the tabulated D call, TRBD1, remains unverified against the DNA. TRBV21-1 counts as a pseudogene. This CDR3 comprises 16 residues. The CDR3 here is CASSKARTLAYYEQYF. The CDR3, as DNA: TGTGCCAGCAGCAAAGCCCGGACATTGGCTTATTACGAGCAGTACTTC.